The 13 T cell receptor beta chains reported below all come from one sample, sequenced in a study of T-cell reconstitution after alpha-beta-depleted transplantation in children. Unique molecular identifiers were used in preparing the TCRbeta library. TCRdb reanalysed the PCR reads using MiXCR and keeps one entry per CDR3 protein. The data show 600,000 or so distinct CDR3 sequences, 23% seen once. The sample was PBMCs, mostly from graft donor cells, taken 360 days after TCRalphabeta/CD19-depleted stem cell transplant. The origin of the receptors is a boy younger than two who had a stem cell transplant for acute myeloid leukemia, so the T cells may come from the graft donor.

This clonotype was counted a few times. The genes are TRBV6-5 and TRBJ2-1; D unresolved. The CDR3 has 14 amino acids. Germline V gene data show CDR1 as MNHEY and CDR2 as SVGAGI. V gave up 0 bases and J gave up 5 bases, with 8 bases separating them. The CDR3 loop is CASSYSGLDNEQFF. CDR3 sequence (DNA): TGTGCCAGCAGTTACTCGGGCCTAGACAATGAGCAGTTCTTC.

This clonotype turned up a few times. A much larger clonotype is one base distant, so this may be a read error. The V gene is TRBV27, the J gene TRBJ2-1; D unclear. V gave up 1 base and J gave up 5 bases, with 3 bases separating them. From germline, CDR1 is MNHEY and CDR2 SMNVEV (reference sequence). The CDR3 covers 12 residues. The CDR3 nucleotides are TGTGCCAGCAGTTTATGGAACAATGAGCAGTTCTTC. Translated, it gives CASSLWNNEQFF.

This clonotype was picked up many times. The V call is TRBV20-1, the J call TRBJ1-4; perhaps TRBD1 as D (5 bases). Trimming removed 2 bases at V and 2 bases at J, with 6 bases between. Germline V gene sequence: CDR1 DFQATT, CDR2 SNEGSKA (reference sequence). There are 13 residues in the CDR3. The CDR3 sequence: CSARRDTNEKLFF. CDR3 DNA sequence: TGCAGTGCTAGACGGGACACTAATGAAAAACTGTTTTTT.

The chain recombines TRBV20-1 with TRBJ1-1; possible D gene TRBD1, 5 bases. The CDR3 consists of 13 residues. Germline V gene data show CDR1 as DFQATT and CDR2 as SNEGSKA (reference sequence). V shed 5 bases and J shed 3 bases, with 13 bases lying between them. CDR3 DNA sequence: TGCAGTGCTGCCTCCCGGACATACACTGAAGCTTTCTTT. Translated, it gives CSAASRTYTEAFF.

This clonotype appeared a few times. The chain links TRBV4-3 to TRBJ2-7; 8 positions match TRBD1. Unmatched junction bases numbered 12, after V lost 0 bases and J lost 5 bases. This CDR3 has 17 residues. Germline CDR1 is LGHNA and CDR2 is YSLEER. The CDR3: CASSQDKAGQGSHEQYF. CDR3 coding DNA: TGCGCCAGCAGCCAAGATAAAGCAGGACAGGGTTCTCACGAGCAGTACTTC.

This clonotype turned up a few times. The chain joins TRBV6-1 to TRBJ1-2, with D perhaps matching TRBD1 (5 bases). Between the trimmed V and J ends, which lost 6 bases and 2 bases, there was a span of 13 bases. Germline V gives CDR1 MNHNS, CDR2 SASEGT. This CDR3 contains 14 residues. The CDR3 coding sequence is TGTGCCAGCAGGCTCCCAGGGCGGAACTATGGCTACACCTTC. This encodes CASRLPGRNYGYTF.

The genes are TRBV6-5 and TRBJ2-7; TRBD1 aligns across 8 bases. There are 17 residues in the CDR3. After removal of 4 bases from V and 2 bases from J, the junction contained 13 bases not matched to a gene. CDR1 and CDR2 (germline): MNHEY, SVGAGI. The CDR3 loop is CASSSPVPTGVTYEQYV. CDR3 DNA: TGTGCCAGCAGTTCTCCCGTTCCGACAGGGGTAACCTACGAGCAGTACGTC.

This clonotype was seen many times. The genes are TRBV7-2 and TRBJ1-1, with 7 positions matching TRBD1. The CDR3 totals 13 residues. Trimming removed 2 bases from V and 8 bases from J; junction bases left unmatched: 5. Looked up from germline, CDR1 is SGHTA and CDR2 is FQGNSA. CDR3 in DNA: TGTGCCAGCAGCTTAATATCGACAGGGGAAGCTTTCTTT. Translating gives CASSLISTGEAFF.

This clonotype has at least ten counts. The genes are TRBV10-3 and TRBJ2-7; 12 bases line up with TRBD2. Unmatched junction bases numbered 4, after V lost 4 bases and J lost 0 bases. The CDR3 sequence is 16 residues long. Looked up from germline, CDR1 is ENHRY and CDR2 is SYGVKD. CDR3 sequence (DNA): TGTGCCATCAGTGCGATGACTAGCGGGAGCTCCTACGAGCAGTACTTC. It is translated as CAISAMTSGSSYEQYF.

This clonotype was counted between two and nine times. The CDR3 bases are TGTGCCAGCAGTGGCTCTCTAGCGGCACAGACCCAGTACTTC. The encoded protein is CASSGSLAAQTQYF. J is TRBJ2-5 and V is TRBV6-1; 7 nucleotides agree with TRBD2. CDR3 length equals 14 residues. The germline gives CDR1 MNHNS, CDR2 SASEGT. With 4 bases clipped from V and 6 bases from J, the junction kept 8 bases outside the gene matches.

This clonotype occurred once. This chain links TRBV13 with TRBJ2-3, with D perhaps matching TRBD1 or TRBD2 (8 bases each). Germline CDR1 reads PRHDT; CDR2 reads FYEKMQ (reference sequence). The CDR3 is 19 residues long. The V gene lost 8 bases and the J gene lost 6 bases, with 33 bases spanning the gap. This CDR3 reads CASCLGQGGGGRLGDTQYF. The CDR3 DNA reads TGTGCCAGCTGTTTAGGACAGGGCGGCGGGGGGAGATTAGGGGATACGCAGTATTTT.

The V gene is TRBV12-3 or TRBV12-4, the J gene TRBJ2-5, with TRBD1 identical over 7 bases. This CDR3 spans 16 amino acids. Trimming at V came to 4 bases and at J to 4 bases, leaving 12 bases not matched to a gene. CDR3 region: CASSSQGGVKRETQYF. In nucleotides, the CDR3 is TGTGCCAGCAGTTCCCAAGGGGGCGTCAAAAGAGAGACCCAGTACTTC.

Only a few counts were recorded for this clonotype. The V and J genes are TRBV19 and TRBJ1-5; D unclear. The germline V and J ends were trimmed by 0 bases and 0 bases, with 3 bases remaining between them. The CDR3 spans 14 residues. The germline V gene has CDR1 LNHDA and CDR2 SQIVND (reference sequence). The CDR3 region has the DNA TGTGCCAGTAGTATAGAACCTAGCAATCAGCCCCAGCATTTT. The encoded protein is CASSIEPSNQPQHF. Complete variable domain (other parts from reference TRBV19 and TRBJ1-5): DGGITQSPKYLFRKEGQNVTLSCEQNLNHDAMYWYRQDPGQGLRLIYYSQIVNDFQKGDIAEGYSVSREKKESFPLTVTSAQKNPTAFYLCASSIEPSNQPQHFGDGTRLSIL.